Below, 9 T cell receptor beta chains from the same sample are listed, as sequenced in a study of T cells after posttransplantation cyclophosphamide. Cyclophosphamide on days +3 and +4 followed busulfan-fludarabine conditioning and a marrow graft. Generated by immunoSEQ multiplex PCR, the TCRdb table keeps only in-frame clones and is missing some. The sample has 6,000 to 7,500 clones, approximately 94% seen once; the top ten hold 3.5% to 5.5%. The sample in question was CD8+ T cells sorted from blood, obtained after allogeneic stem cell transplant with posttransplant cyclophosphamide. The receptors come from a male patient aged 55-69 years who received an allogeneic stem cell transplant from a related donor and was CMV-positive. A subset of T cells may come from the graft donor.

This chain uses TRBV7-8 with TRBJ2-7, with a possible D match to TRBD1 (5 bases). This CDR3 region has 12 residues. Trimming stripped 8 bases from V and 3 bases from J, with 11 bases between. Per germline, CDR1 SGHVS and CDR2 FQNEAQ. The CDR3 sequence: CASGGHLYEQYF. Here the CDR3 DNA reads TGTGCCAGCGGTGGACACCTCTACGAGCAGTACTTC.

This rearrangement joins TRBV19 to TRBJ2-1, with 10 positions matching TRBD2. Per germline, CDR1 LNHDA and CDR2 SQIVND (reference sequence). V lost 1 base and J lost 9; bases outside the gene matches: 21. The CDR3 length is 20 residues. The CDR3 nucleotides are TGTGCCAGTAGTATAGCTATGGGTCTAGCGGGGGTAGGGGGAGGCGGTGAGCAGTTCTTC. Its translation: CASSIAMGLAGVGGGGEQFF. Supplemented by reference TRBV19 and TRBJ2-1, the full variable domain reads DGGITQSPKYLFRKEGQNVTLSCEQNLNHDAMYWYRQDPGQGLRLIYYSQIVNDFQKGDIAEGYSVSREKKESFPLTVTSAQKNPTAFYLCASSIAMGLAGVGGGGEQFFGPGTRLTVL.

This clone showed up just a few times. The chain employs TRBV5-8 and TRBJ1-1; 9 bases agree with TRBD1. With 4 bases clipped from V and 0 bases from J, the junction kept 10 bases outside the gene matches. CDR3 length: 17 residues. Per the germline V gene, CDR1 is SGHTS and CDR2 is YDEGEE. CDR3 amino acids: CASSHWDRAFMNTEAFF. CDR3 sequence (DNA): TGTGCCAGCAGCCACTGGGACAGGGCTTTTATGAACACTGAAGCTTTCTTT.

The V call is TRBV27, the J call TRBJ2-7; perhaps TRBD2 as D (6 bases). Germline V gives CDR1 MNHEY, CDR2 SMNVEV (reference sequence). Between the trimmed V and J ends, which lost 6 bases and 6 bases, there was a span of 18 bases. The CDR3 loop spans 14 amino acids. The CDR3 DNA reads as TGTGCCAGCAGCCCGGGACTCCCAACGGGCGAGCAGTACTTC. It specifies CASSPGLPTGEQYF.

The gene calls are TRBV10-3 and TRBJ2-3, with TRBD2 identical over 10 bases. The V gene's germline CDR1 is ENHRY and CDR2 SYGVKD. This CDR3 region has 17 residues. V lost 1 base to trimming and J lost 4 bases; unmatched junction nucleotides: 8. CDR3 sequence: CAISEWGSGGAPDTQYF. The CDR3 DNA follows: TGTGCCATCAGTGAGTGGGGCAGCGGGGGGGCCCCAGATACGCAGTATTTT.

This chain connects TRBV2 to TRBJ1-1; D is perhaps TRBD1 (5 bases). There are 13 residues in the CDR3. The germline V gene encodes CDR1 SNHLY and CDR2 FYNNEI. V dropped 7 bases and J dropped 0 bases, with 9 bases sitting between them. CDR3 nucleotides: TGTGCCAGCACGGGGGATATGAACACTGAAGCTTTCTTT. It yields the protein CASTGDMNTEAFF.

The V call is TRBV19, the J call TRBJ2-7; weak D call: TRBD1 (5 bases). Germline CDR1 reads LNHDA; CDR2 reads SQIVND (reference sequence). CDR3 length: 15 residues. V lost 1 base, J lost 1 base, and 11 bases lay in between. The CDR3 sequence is CASSIATASSYEQYF. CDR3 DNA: TGTGCCAGTAGTATAGCGACAGCTAGTTCCTACGAGCAGTACTTC. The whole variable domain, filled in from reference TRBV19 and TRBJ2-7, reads DGGITQSPKYLFRKEGQNVTLSCEQNLNHDAMYWYRQDPGQGLRLIYYSQIVNDFQKGDIAEGYSVSREKKESFPLTVTSAQKNPTAFYLCASSIATASSYEQYFGPGTRLTVT.

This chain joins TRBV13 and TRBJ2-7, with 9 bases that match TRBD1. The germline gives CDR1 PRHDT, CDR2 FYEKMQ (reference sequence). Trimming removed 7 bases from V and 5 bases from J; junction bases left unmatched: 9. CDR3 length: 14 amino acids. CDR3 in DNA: TGTGCCAGCACGGCGGGACAGGGAACCAACGAGCAGTACTTC. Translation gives CASTAGQGTNEQYF.

CDR3 protein: CASSEHYNEQFF. The CDR3 coding sequence is TGTGCCAGTAGTGAACATTACAATGAGCAGTTCTTC. The chain carries TRBV19 and TRBJ2-1; D remains ambiguous. This CDR3 spans 12 amino acids. The germline V gene has CDR1 LNHDA and CDR2 SQIVND (reference sequence). Trimming removed 5 bases at V and 4 bases at J, with 6 bases between.